Each of the 30 T cell receptor beta chains below was sequenced from the same sample in a study of early T cells in non-severe SARS-CoV-2 infection. TCRdb analysed the 5' RACE reads with MiXCR anew, one entry per CDR3 protein. This sample has some 36,000 distinct CDR3 sequences, with approximately 6.1% found just once. Sequenced sample: whole blood. The receptors here all came from an adult who was a healthcare worker with PCR-confirmed SARS-CoV-2 infection or an uninfected control (not recorded which).

In this sample, this clonotype turned up many times. The genes are TRBV20-1 and TRBJ2-3; no clear D. The CDR3 has 13 amino acids. V lost 1 base and J 2 bases, leaving 7 bases between the germline ends. Germline CDR1 is DFQATT and CDR2 is SNEGSKA (reference sequence). The CDR3 sequence: CSARGPNTDTQYF. The DNA for the CDR3 is TGCAGTGCTAGAGGTCCCAACACAGATACGCAGTATTTT.

The chain joins TRBV5-1 to TRBJ2-7; 8 nucleotides agree with TRBD2. V was clipped by 5 bases and J by 0 bases; unmatched bases: 4. The CDR3 is 14 residues long. Germline CDR1 is SGHRS and CDR2 is YFSETQ. This CDR3 is CASSEAGVSYEQYF. DNA for the CDR3: TGCGCCAGCAGTGAAGCGGGAGTCTCCTACGAGCAGTACTTC.

This clonotype has ten or more counts. The J gene is TRBJ2-2, the V gene TRBV19; D is ambiguous. The CDR3 extends over 11 amino acids. Trimming stripped 7 bases from V and 7 bases from J, with 7 bases between. Germline CDR1 and CDR2: LNHDA and SQIVND (reference sequence). For the CDR3, the DNA is TGTGCCAGTACCCACGGCGGGGAGCTGTTTTTT. Residues: CASTHGGELFF. Supplemented by reference TRBV19 and TRBJ2-2, the full variable domain reads DGGITQSPKYLFRKEGQNVTLSCEQNLNHDAMYWYRQDPGQGLRLIYYSQIVNDFQKGDIAEGYSVSREKKESFPLTVTSAQKNPTAFYLCASTHGGELFFGEGSRLTVL.

V gene TRBV11-2 combines with J gene TRBJ2-1; D gene ambiguous. The CDR3 has 13 amino acids. V shed 0 bases and J shed 9 bases, with 9 bases lying between them. CDR1 is SGHAT, CDR2 FQNNGV, per germline. In DNA, the CDR3 is TGTGCCAGCAGCTTAGATTATAGGAGTGAGCAGTTCTTC. Its translation is CASSLDYRSEQFF.

This clonotype was counted between two and nine times. The chain is built from TRBV5-4 and TRBJ2-5; D not resolved. From germline, CDR1 is SGHNT and CDR2 YYREEE (reference sequence). V gave up 0 bases and J gave up 7 bases, with 19 bases separating them. This CDR3 comprises 16 residues. In DNA, the CDR3 is TGTGCCAGCAGCTTGGGGGCCACCGAGACGGGTGGGACCCAGTACTTC. It encodes CASSLGATETGGTQYF.

A few counts support this clonotype. The rearrangement links TRBV10-2 to TRBJ1-5; D remains unclear. The ends were cut back, 6 bases at V and 1 base at J, with 13 bases in the middle. Germline V gene lookup returns CDR1 WSHSY and CDR2 SAAADI. The CDR3 runs to 15 residues. CDR3 bases: TGCGCCAGCAGGTCGGGCCCTATCAGCAATCAGCCCCAGCATTTT. Residues: CASRSGPISNQPQHF.

This clonotype was recorded many times. This sequence joins TRBV7-9 and TRBJ2-4, with 13 bases matching TRBD2. The germline CDR1 and CDR2 sequences are SEHNR and FQNEAQ (reference sequence). This CDR3 spans 21 amino acids. V trimming: 2 bases; J trimming: 1 base; junction bases outside the gene matches: 14. CDR3 protein: CASSLYQGTSGAPRAKNIQYF. The CDR3 DNA reads as TGTGCCAGCAGCTTATACCAAGGGACTAGCGGGGCTCCAAGGGCCAAAAACATTCAGTACTTC. Drawing the rest from reference TRBV7-9 and TRBJ2-4, the complete variable domain is DTGVSQNPRHKITKRGQNVTFRCDPISEHNRLYWYRQTLGQGPEFLTYFQNEAQLEKSRLLSDRFSAERPKGSFSTLEIQRTEQGDSAMYLCASSLYQGTSGAPRAKNIQYFGAGTRLSVL.

This clonotype was detected a few times. The chain recombines TRBV29-1 with TRBJ1-5; D call uncertain. Trimming pared 4 bases from V and 2 bases from J, leaving 12 bases between. CDR3 length: 14 residues. Germline V gene data show CDR1 as SQVTM and CDR2 as ANQGSEA. The CDR3 sequence: CSVVSGIGNQPQHF. In DNA form, the CDR3 reads TGCAGCGTTGTATCTGGGATTGGCAATCAGCCCCAGCATTTT. Based on the CDR3 plus reference TRBV29-1 and TRBJ1-5, the full variable domain is SAVISQKPSRDICQRGTSLTIQCQVDSQVTMMFWYRQQPGQSLTLIATANQGSEATYESGFVIDKFPISRPNLTFSTLTVSNMSPEDSSIYLCSVVSGIGNQPQHFGDGTRLSIL.

A few counts support this clonotype. The genes are TRBV6-5 and TRBJ1-1, with 8 bases lining up with TRBD1. CDR1 MNHEY and CDR2 SVGAGI come from the germline V gene. The CDR3 has 15 residues. The junction had 6 bases not matched to a gene; V was cut back by 5 bases and J by 1 base. DNA for the CDR3: TGTGCCAGCAGTCCCTCCCAGGGGGCGAACACTGAAGCTTTCTTT. This gives the protein CASSPSQGANTEAFF.

The gene calls are TRBV5-1 and TRBJ2-7, with 13 bases that match TRBD2. With 4 bases clipped from V and 9 bases from J, the junction kept 22 bases outside the gene matches. The CDR3 loop spans 19 amino acids. Germline V gives CDR1 SGHRS, CDR2 YFSETQ. The CDR3 nucleotides read TGCGCCAGCAGCCCCGGGACAGGGGGAAAACTAGCGGGAGGGCCCGTGCAGTACTTC. It codes for CASSPGTGGKLAGGPVQYF.

This clonotype has ten or more counts. The chain combines TRBV30 with TRBJ2-2; D gene ambiguous. Germline CDR1 is GTSNPN and CDR2 is SVGIG (reference sequence). V lost 7 bases and J 6 bases, leaving 18 bases between the germline ends. The CDR3 consists of 14 residues. CDR3 protein: CASKTGRAAGELFF. Written as DNA, the CDR3 is TGTGCCTCCAAAACCGGCAGAGCTGCCGGGGAGCTGTTTTTT.

The chain links TRBV28 to TRBJ1-6, with a possible D match to TRBD1 (5 bases). V was pared by 6 bases and J by 10 bases, with 22 bases between. Germline CDR1 and CDR2: MDHEN and SYDVKM. The CDR3 has 16 residues. CDR3 loop: CASSPPRAQVWSPLHF. DNA for the CDR3: TGTGCCAGCAGCCCTCCCCGCGCACAGGTTTGGTCACCCCTCCACTTT.

This clonotype has at least ten counts. The chain uses TRBV16 and TRBJ2-7, with a possible D match to TRBD1 (5 bases). The germline V gene has CDR1 KGHSY and CDR2 FQNENV. This CDR3 has 15 residues. V lost 3 bases and J lost 5, with 17 bases in between. CDR3 sequence: CASSQWQGTRNEQYF. CDR3 sequence (DNA): TGTGCCAGCAGCCAGTGGCAGGGTACGCGTAACGAGCAGTACTTC.

This clonotype was found many times. The gene calls are TRBV28 and TRBJ1-2; no firm D call. Germline V lookup: CDR1 MDHEN, CDR2 SYDVKM. V was cut by 5 bases and J by 8 bases, with 24 bases left in between. The CDR3 spans 16 residues. CDR3 in DNA: TGTGCCAGCAGTACCTCAATATCGGGAGTTGGTAGGGGCTACACCTTC. Translating it yields CASSTSISGVGRGYTF.

With respect to this clonotype: Germline is not matched at one junction end, which may reflect a read error. The chain couples TRBV20-1 to TRBJ1-5; the D gene is possibly TRBD1 (6 bases). CDR1 and CDR2 (germline): DFQATT, SNEGSKA (reference sequence). The CDR3 is made up of 13 amino acids. CDR3 nucleotides: TGCAGTGTTAGAGGCGGACAGTCCCAGCCCCAGCATTTT. Residues: CSVRGGQSQPQHF.

This clonotype occurred a few times. This sequence joins TRBV29-1 and TRBJ2-5; 7 positions match TRBD2. The CDR3 has 16 amino acids. The germline V gene encodes CDR1 SQVTM and CDR2 ANQGSEA. Losses at the gene ends were 4 bases for V and 5 bases for J; bases not matched to a gene: 16. The CDR3 DNA reads as TGCAGCGTTGCGCGGCAGCTAGCGGAGGGGAGGGAGACCCAGTACTTC. It is translated as CSVARQLAEGRETQYF.

This clonotype showed up many times. The J gene is TRBJ2-3, the V gene TRBV15; 9 nucleotides match TRBD1. Trimming at V came to 3 bases and at J to 6 bases, leaving 10 bases not matched to a gene. The CDR3 contains 16 residues. Germline-derived CDR1 and CDR2 are LNHNV and YYDKDF (reference sequence). The CDR3 sequence is CATSRGTGTGSDTQYF. The CDR3 nucleotides read TGTGCCACCAGCAGGGGGACCGGGACAGGGTCGGATACGCAGTATTTT.

At least ten counts were recorded for this clonotype. The V call is TRBV4-1, the J call TRBJ2-1; TRBD2 agrees at 7 bases. There are 14 residues in the CDR3. V shed 4 bases and J 9 bases; nucleotides not matched to a gene: 9. Germline V CDR1 and CDR2: MGHRA, YSYEKL. CDR3 protein: CASSPPRAGVEQFF. The CDR3 DNA sequence: TGCGCCAGCAGCCCCCCTCGGGCGGGAGTTGAGCAGTTCTTC.

This clonotype was seen at least ten times. The rearrangement joins TRBV28 to TRBJ2-1, with D possibly being TRBD1 (6 bases). V was cut by 5 bases and J by 0 bases, with 8 bases left in between. Per the germline V gene, CDR1 is MDHEN and CDR2 is SYDVKM. CDR3 size: 14 residues. The CDR3 coding sequence is TGTGCCAGCAGTGGACAGCCCTCCTACAATGAGCAGTTCTTC. Translated: CASSGQPSYNEQFF. The complete variable domain, with remaining parts taken from reference TRBV28 and TRBJ2-1, reads DVKVTQSSRYLVKRTGEKVFLECVQDMDHENMFWYRQDPGLGLRLIYFSYDVKMKEKGDIPEGYSVSREKKERFSLILESASTNQTSMYLCASSGQPSYNEQFFGPGTRLTVL.

The genes are TRBV28 and TRBJ1-2, with D unclear. The CDR3 consists of 11 residues. CDR1 and CDR2 (germline): MDHEN, SYDVKM. Deletions cut 7 bases from V and 4 bases from J, with 7 bases between. The CDR3 protein is CASTTAYGYTF. The CDR3 DNA follows: TGTGCCAGCACCACGGCCTATGGCTACACCTTC.

This clonotype has ten or more counts. The chain employs TRBV6-1 and TRBJ2-3; 7 nucleotides match TRBD2. This CDR3 is 16 amino acids long. Trimming took 6 bases from V and 5 from J; bases not matched to a gene: 14. Germline values: CDR1 MNHNS, CDR2 SASEGT. This CDR3 is CASRDPWAGAGDTQYF. Written as DNA, the CDR3 is TGTGCCAGCAGAGACCCCTGGGCGGGAGCTGGAGATACGCAGTATTTT.

There are many counts of this clonotype. J is TRBJ2-7 and V is TRBV5-1, with 10 positions matching TRBD2. The CDR3 is made up of 15 amino acids. Trimming at V came to 0 bases and at J to 5 bases, leaving 5 bases not matched to a gene. The V gene's germline CDR1 is SGHRS and CDR2 YFSETQ. The CDR3, as DNA: TGCGCCAGCAGCTTGGGGGCTAGCGGGAGCCACGAGCAGTACTTC. Its translation: CASSLGASGSHEQYF. Based on the CDR3 plus reference TRBV5-1 and TRBJ2-7, the full variable domain is KAGVTQTPRYLIKTRGQQVTLSCSPISGHRSVSWYQQTPGQGLQFLFEYFSETQRNKGNFPGRFSGRQFSNSRSEMNVSTLELGDSALYLCASSLGASGSHEQYFGPGTRLTVT.

This clonotype was seen many times. The J gene is TRBJ1-3, the V gene TRBV6-5, with D unresolved. V was trimmed by 6 bases and J by 3 bases, leaving 9 bases between them. Germline V gives CDR1 MNHEY, CDR2 SVGAGI. The CDR3 has 13 residues. The CDR3 reads CASRRRLGNTIYF. The CDR3 region has the DNA TGTGCCAGCAGACGGCGGCTTGGAAACACCATATATTTT.

This clonotype appeared many times. V and J are TRBV11-2 and TRBJ2-1; D call uncertain. The CDR3 is 15 amino acids. The V end lost 0 bases, the J end lost 0 bases, and 6 bases lay between the germline ends. Germline V CDR1 and CDR2: SGHAT, FQNNGV. The CDR3 DNA sequence: TGTGCCAGCAGCTTAGAGTTAAGCTCCTACAATGAGCAGTTCTTC. As protein: CASSLELSSYNEQFF.

The chain combines TRBV6-6 with TRBJ2-1, with 10 bases aligning to TRBD2. The CDR3 runs to 14 residues. Germline CDR1 is MNHNY and CDR2 is SVGAGI (reference sequence). Trimming took 7 bases from V and 5 from J; bases not matched to a gene: 5. Written as DNA, the CDR3 is TGTGCCAGCATTTTCGGACTAGCGGACAATGAGCAGTTCTTC. It encodes CASIFGLADNEQFF.

There are many counts of this clonotype. The gene calls are TRBV4-2 and TRBJ2-3, with 10 nucleotides matching TRBD2. Looked up from germline, CDR1 is LGHNA and CDR2 is YNFKEQ. This CDR3 region has 16 residues. J gave up 3 bases and V 4 bases, and 7 bases lay outside the gene matches. CDR3 nucleotides: TGTGCCAGCAGCCTCGTAGGACTAGCGGAAACAGATACGCAGTATTTT. Translation: CASSLVGLAETDTQYF.

This clonotype occurred many times. This sequence joins TRBV29-1 and TRBJ1-3; maybe TRBD1 (6 bases). The CDR3 sequence is 16 residues long. Between the trimmed V and J ends, which lost 0 bases and 4 bases, there was a span of 16 bases. Germline CDR1 SQVTM, CDR2 ANQGSEA. The CDR3 region is CSVEEPGRGYGNTIYF. Here the CDR3 DNA reads TGCAGCGTTGAAGAACCGGGCAGGGGTTACGGAAACACCATATATTTT.

The rearrangement uses TRBV5-1 and TRBJ2-3; 12 bases align to TRBD2. Germline values: CDR1 SGHRS, CDR2 YFSETQ. This CDR3 contains 18 residues. Losses at the gene ends were 5 bases for V and 0 bases for J; bases not matched to a gene: 10. This CDR3 reads CASRPGLAGLGSTDTQYF. The CDR3 DNA follows: TGCGCCAGCAGGCCCGGACTAGCGGGATTGGGTAGCACAGATACGCAGTATTTT.

This clonotype has a count of ten or more. The conserved closing phenylalanine or tryptophan is absent in this CDR3, likely reflecting a read error. Because the CDR3's place on the DNA is in doubt, the DNA is left out and the CDR3 is given as listed by TCRdb. This chain connects TRBV18 to TRBJ2-7; TRBD1, as called in the table, went unchecked against the DNA. Germline V gene data show CDR1 as KGHSH and CDR2 as LQKENI. The CDR3 spans 13 amino acids, including both terminal residues. This chain's CDR3 is CASSPSGQGASSL.

This clonotype appeared many times. The chain combines TRBV20-1 with TRBJ2-7; TRBD1 matches 7 bases. This CDR3 contains 12 residues. Germline V gene sequence: CDR1 DFQATT, CDR2 SNEGSKA (reference sequence). V shed 5 bases and J 4 bases; nucleotides not matched to a gene: 5. CDR3 sequence (DNA): TGCAGTGCTTCGGGACAGCCTTACGAGCAGTACTTC. Protein product: CSASGQPYEQYF.